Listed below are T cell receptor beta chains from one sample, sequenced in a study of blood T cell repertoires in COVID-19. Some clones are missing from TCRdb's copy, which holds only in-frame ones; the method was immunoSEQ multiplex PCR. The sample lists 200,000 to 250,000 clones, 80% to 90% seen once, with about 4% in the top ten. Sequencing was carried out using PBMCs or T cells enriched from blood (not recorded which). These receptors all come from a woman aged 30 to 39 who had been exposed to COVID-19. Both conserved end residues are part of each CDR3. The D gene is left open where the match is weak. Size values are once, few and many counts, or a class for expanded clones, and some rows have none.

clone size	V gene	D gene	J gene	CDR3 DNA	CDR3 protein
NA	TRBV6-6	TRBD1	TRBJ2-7	TGTGCCAGCAGCCCTCCTTTACAGGGGACCTACGAGCAGTACTTC	CASSPPLQGTYEQYF
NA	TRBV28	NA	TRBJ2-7	TGTGCCAGCAGACGGGGGACAGTCCCATACGAGCAGTACTTC	CASRRGTVPYEQYF
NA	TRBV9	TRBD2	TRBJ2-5	TGTGCCAGCAGCGTAGCTGGTGCTAGCGGGAGGGCGGGAGAGACCCAGTACTTC	CASSVAGASGRAGETQYF
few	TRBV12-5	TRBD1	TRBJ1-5	TGTGCTAGTGGCGACAGGGTCAGCAATCAGCCCCAGCATTTT	CASGDRVSNQPQHF
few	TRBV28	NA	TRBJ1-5	TGTGCCAGCAGTTTATTTCAGGGGAACGGCAATCAGCCCCAGCATTTT	CASSLFQGNGNQPQHF
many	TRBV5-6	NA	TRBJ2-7	TGTGCCAGCAGCCTCAGAATGTTTTACGAGCAGTACTTC	CASSLRMFYEQYF
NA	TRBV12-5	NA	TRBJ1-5	TGTGCTAGTGGTTTGGTAGTTACAGTGGCGGGCGGAGATCAGCCCCAGCATTTT	CASGLVVTVAGGDQPQHF
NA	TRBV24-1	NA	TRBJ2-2	TGTGCCACCAGTGAGCGGAACACCGGGGAGCTGTTTTTT	CATSERNTGELFF
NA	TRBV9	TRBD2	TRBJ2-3	TGTGCCAGCAGCGTAGCTACGGCGGGAGGGCCCGCAGATACGCAGTATTTT	CASSVATAGGPADTQYF
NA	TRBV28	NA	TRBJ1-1	TGTGCCAGCAGTTTTGGGCGAACTGAAGCTTTCTTT	CASSFGRTEAFF
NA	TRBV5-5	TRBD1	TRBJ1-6	TGTGCCAGCAGCCCACTGGGACAGAATAATTCACCCCTCCACTTT	CASSPLGQNNSPLHF
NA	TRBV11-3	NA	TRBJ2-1	TGTGCCAGCAGCAGGACTGACAATGAGCAGTTCTTC	CASSRTDNEQFF
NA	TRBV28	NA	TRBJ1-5	TGTGCCAGCAGTTTGGGGGGTACCCAGCATTTT	CASSLGGTQHF
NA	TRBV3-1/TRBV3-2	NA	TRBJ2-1	TGTGCCAGCAGCCTAGACAATGAGCAGTTCTTC	CASSLDNEQFF
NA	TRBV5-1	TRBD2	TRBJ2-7	TGCGCCAGCAGCTTGGGGACTAGCGGGGCGATGGTCTACGAGCAGTACTTC	CASSLGTSGAMVYEQYF
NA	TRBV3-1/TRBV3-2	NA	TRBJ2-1	TGTGCCAGCATGCCCGGACATGCACCGGGCAATGAGCAGTTCTTC	CASMPGHAPGNEQFF
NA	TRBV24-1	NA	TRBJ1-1	TGTGCCACCAGTGATTCCGTAAGCAGGGCGAACGGCGCTTTCTTT	CATSDSVSRANGAFF
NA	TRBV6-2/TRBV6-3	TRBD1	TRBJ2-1	TGTGCCAGCAGTTACCGGACAGGTCCTTTCAATGAGCAGTTCTTC	CASSYRTGPFNEQFF
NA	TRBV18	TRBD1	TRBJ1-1	TGTGCCAGCTCACCACCTAACAGGGGAGAAGCTTTCTTT	CASSPPNRGEAFF
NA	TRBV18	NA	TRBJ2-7	TGTGCCAGCTCACCACTAGGGGACGAGCAGTACTTC	CASSPLGDEQYF
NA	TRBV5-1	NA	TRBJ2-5	TGCGCCAGCAGCTTGCTTCAAGAGACCCAGTACTTC	CASSLLQETQYF
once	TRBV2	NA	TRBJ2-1	TGTGCCAGCAGTGCACAGGGAAGCTACAATGAGCAGTTCTTC	CASSAQGSYNEQFF
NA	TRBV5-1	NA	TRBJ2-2	TGCGCCAGCAGCCTGCAGGGTCCAGGGGAGCTGTTTTTT	CASSLQGPGELFF
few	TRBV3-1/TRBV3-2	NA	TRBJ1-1	TGTGCCAGCAGCCTCTACGGCACTGAAGCTTTCTTT	CASSLYGTEAFF
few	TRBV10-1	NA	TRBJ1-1	TGCGCCAGCAAAGGACAGTCGTTCACTGAAGCTTTCTTT	CASKGQSFTEAFF
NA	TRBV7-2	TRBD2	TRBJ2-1	TGTGCCAGCAGCCAATACGTCGGCGGGAGGGCAGTCTACAATGAGCAGTTCTTC	CASSQYVGGRAVYNEQFF
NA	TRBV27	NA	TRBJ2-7	TGTGCCAGCAGTTTAGGTCTAGGGGTAGTAGGCGAGCAGTACTTC	CASSLGLGVVGEQYF
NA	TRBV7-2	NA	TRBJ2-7	TGTGCCAGCAGCCGCCGAGGTGTCGAGCAGTACTTC	CASSRRGVEQYF
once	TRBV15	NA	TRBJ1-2	TGTGCCACCAGCAGAGACCATCTACTCTATGGCTACACCTTC	CATSRDHLLYGYTF
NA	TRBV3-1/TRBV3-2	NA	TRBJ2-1	TGTGCCAGCAGCCAAGTGCTGGTGGGTAGCGGATACAATGAGCAGTTCTTC	CASSQVLVGSGYNEQFF
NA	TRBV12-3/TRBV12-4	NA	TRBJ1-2	TGTGCCAGCAGCCCCACAGGAGACTATGGCTACACCTTC	CASSPTGDYGYTF
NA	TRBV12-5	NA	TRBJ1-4	TGTGCTAGTGGTGCCTCCACAGGGAGCGAAAAACTGTTTTTT	CASGASTGSEKLFF
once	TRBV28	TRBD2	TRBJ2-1	TGTGCCAGCAGTCCCCCTCGGGGACTAGTCAAACAGTTCTTC	CASSPPRGLVKQFF
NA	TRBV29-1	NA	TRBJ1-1	TGCAGCGTTGTCCGGAACACTGAAGCTTTCTTT	CSVVRNTEAFF
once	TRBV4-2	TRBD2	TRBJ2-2	TGTGCCAGCAGCCGGACTAGCGGAGCGAACACCGGGGAGCTGTTTTTT	CASSRTSGANTGELFF
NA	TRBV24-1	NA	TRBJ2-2	TGTGCCACCAGTGACCCGAACCAGGGCGGTCCGAACACCGGGGAGCTGTTTTTT	CATSDPNQGGPNTGELFF
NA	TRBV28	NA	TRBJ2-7	TGTGCCAGCAGTTTAGCCGGGTACGAGCAGTACTTC	CASSLAGYEQYF
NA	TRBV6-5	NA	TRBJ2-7	TGTGCCAGCAGGAGGGCCCACGAGCAGTACTTC	CASRRAHEQYF
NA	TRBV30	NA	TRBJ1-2	TGTGCCAGTAGACGGACAGCAACCTCTAACTATGGCTACACCTTC	CASRRTATSNYGYTF
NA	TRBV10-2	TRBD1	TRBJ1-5	TGCGCCAGCAAACCGGGACAGGGGAGTCAGCCCCAGCATTTT	CASKPGQGSQPQHF
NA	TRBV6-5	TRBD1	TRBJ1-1	TGTGCCAGCAGTTTCCGGGACAGGGGGGTGAACACTGAAGCTTTCTTT	CASSFRDRGVNTEAFF
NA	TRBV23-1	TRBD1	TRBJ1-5	TGCGCCAGCAGTCAATACGGCGGGACAGGGGGCCGTCAGCCCCAGCATTTT	CASSQYGGTGGRQPQHF
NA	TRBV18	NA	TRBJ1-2	TGTGCCAGCTCACCACTCGGGGGGCCGGACTATGGCTACACCTTC	CASSPLGGPDYGYTF
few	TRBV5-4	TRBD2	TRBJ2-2	TGTGCCAGCACCCCTAGCGGGAGGGCCGGAACCGGGGAGCTGTTTTTT	CASTPSGRAGTGELFF
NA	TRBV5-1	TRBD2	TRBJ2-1	TGCGCCAGCAAACTAGCGGGAGGGTACAATGAGCAGTTCTTC	CASKLAGGYNEQFF
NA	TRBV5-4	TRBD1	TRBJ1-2	TGTGCCAGCAGTTCCCGGACAGGGTCGGTTGGCGGCTACACCTTC	CASSSRTGSVGGYTF
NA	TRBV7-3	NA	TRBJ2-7	TGTGCCAGCAGTGTGGGTCCAAGGGGGGGCCTGTCCTACGAGCAGTACTTC	CASSVGPRGGLSYEQYF
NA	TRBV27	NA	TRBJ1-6	TGTGCCAGCAGTTTAAGTGCGGGTTCACCCCTCCACTTT	CASSLSAGSPLHF
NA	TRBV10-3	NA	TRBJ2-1	TGTGCCAACGGAGGGACAGCCCAAAATGAGCAGTTCTTC	CANGGTAQNEQFF
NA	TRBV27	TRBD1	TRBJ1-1	TGTGCCAGCGGAAAATTGACAGGGACAGCTGAAGCTTTCTTT	CASGKLTGTAEAFF
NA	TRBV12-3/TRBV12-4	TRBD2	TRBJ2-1	TGTGCCAGCAGTCTTGGGGACGGGAGGTTGGCGTTCTTC	CASSLGDGRLAFF
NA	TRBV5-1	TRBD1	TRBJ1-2	TGCGCCAGCAGCTGGACAGGGGGCATCTATGGCTACACCTTC	CASSWTGGIYGYTF
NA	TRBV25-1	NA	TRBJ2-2	TGTGCCAGCACCTTAGGGAGTCTCTCGGGGACCGGGGAGCTGTTTTTT	CASTLGSLSGTGELFF
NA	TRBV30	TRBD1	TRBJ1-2	TGTGCCTGGAGTGAACAAGGCAGGGGGCATGGCTACACCTTC	CAWSEQGRGHGYTF